The clone carrying this T cell receptor beta chain was counted a few times. Germline V lookup: CDR1 WSHSY, CDR2 SAAADI. The CDR3 spans 15 residues. V was clipped by 0 bases and J by 12 bases, with 18 bases between them. Each CDR3 protein is one row after TCRdb ran MiXCR on the RT-PCR reads. The data show about 680,000 distinct CDR3 sequences, with about 14% seen just once and about 3.6% held by the top ten. V gene TRBV10-2 combines with J gene TRBJ2-1; a weak D match, TRBD1 (6 bases). Input material: memory CD4+ T cells from blood. The receptor comes from a female donor in good health, serving as a healthy control. In DNA form, the CDR3 reads TGCGCCAGCAGTGAGTCGCAGGGGCGTCTAGAAGGGCAGTTCTTC. Protein sequence: CASSESQGRLEGQFF.